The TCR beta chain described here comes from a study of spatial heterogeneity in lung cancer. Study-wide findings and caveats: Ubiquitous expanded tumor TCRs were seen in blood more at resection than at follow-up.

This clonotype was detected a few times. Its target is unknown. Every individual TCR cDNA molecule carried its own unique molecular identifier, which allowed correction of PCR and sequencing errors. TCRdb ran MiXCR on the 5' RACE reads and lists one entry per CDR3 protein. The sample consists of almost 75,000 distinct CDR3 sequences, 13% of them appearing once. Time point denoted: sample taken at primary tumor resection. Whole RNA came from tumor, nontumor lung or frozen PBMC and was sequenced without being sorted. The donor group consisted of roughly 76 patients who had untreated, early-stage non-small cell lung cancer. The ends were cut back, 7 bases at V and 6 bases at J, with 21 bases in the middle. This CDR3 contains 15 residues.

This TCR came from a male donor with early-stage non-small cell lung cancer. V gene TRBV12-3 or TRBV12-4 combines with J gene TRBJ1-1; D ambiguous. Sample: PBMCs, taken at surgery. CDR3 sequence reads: CASTPFGGLRSEAFF. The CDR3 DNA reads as TGTGCCAGCACCCCCTTCGGTGGGTTACGGTCTGAAGCTTTCTTT.